This T cell receptor (beta chain) was identified in a study of T cell repertoires in cytomegalovirus infection (dated by TCRdb to about 2019). Regarding the study in general: Recently identified HLA-C-restricted CMV epitopes, whose presentation resists viral immunomodulation, were targeted by peptide stimulations together with well-studied HLA-B-restricted epitopes. Donor HLA type was relevant to the analysis, because carriage of CMV infection together with the matching HLA type was indicated by public TCR beta signatures.

In the paper's terms, the treatment or condition label means: in vitro stimulation with specific CMV peptide epitopes to enrich CMV-specific T cells. The listed sequencing device is Illumina HiSeq 1500. TCRdb trimmed the raw reads at Q25, called clones with MiXCR and kept productive beta chains. Rows are unified per CDR3 protein, each entry keeping the most common DNA and genes. Across this sample there are roughly 570,000 distinct CDR3 sequences, with around 40% seen only once. Around 50% of the sample belongs to the ten largest clones. From the germline V gene (reference sequence), CDR1 is DFQATT and CDR2 is SNEGSKA. Spanning cysteine to phenylalanine, the CDR3 consists of 12 amino acids. Only CDR3 DNA remains: 36 bases, in frame from the first base. Trimming removed 6 bases from V and 5 bases from J, leaving 13 bases between the germline ends. The sample holds one count of this clonotype. Its antigen remains unidentified. No qualities accompany the bases; no much larger clone lies one base away. A read on its own is weak evidence.

What the research found in general, with its limitations: In both this cohort and an independent roughly 330-donor cohort, the cumulative frequency of public TCR beta family members distinguished carriers of CMV infection plus the relevant HLA type. The ex vivo response was dominated by HLA-C-restricted CMV-specific TCR beta clonotypes, which also provided the single most frequent clonotype in two of eight donors.

The chain is assembled from TRBV20-1 and TRBJ1-2, with a tentative D gene TRBD1 over 5 matching bases. The material sequenced was cultured PBMCs, taken from culture after CMV antigen stimulation. The sequence derives from a human donor in good health (CMV status not recorded). Some clones in this sample may be carry-over from other donors' samples. The bases read TGCAGTGCGCAAGGGACGGCATATGGCTACACCTTC. It codes for CSAQGTAYGYTF.